A selection of T cell receptor beta chains follows, all from one sample in a study of shared clonotypes between healthy human individuals. Clones were read by immunoSEQ multiplex PCR, and TCRdb kept only the in-frame ones, dropping some. The sample yields about 1 million clones, about 76% seen once. The sequencing sample was made of memory CD4+ T cells sorted from blood. The receptor set was obtained from a man aged 18 to 30 in good health. Both conserved end residues are part of each CDR3. The D gene is left open where the match is weak. Not all rows give a size; the values are once, few, many and, for expanded clones, a class.

once	TRBV5-1	TRBJ1-4	TRBD1	CASSAGQAATNEKLFF	TGCGCCAGCAGCGCGGGACAGGCAGCAACTAATGAAAAACTGTTTTTT
.	TRBV21-1	TRBJ2-2	.	CASSTRDYDKNTGELFF	TGTGCCAGCAGCACCCGGGACTACGATAAGAACACCGGGGAGCTGTTTTTT
.	TRBV29-1	TRBJ2-5	TRBD2	CSVEDRGGTWAQYF	TGCAGCGTTGAAGATCGCGGGGGGACGTGGGCCCAGTACTTC
.	TRBV11-2	TRBJ1-3	.	CASSLALGTFHSGNTIYF	TGTGCCAGCAGCTTAGCTCTTGGGACATTTCACTCTGGAAACACCATATATTTT
.	TRBV5-6	TRBJ1-6	.	CASSSGNTGMPRGSPLHF	TGTGCCAGCAGCTCTGGGAACACAGGGATGCCGAGGGGTTCACCCCTCCACTTT
.	TRBV2	TRBJ2-7	.	CASSDEDRKSYEQYF	TGTGCCAGCAGTGATGAGGATAGGAAATCCTACGAGCAGTACTTC
.	TRBV5-3	TRBJ1-5	.	CARSLEMGQGSQPQHF	TGTGCCAGAAGCTTGGAAATGGGGCAGGGGAGTCAGCCCCAGCATTTT
once	TRBV5-1	TRBJ2-7	TRBD1	CASSWGFDRAGEQYF	TGCGCCAGCAGCTGGGGATTTGACAGGGCAGGAGAGCAGTACTTC
.	TRBV5-4	TRBJ1-1	.	CASSFSGANTEAFF	TGTGCCAGCAGCTTCTCAGGGGCGAACACTGAAGCTTTCTTT
.	TRBV15	TRBJ1-2	.	CATSTRAGKKDYTF	TGTGCCACCAGCACCAGGGCCGGCAAGAAAGACTACACCTTC
.	TRBV19	TRBJ2-3	.	CASRTSSTDTQYF	TGTGCCAGTAGAACTTCTAGCACAGATACGCAGTATTTT
.	TRBV28	TRBJ1-3	TRBD1	CASSARRQGPSGNTIYF	TGTGCCAGCAGTGCCCGGCGACAGGGGCCCTCTGGAAACACCATATATTTT
.	TRBV30	TRBJ1-1	.	CAWSGQRNTEAFF	TGTGCCTGGAGTGGCCAGCGGAACACTGAAGCTTTCTTT
.	TRBV11-2	TRBJ1-6	.	CASSLRVGISSYNSPLHF	TGTGCCAGCAGCTTAAGGGTGGGCATTAGCTCCTATAATTCACCCCTCCACTTT
.	TRBV2	TRBJ2-1	.	CASSEGWDEQFF	TGTGCCAGCAGTGAGGGATGGGATGAGCAGTTCTTC
once	TRBV6-1	TRBJ2-3	.	CASSLGRPSTDTQYF	TGTGCCAGCAGCCTGGGGCGGCCTAGCACAGATACGCAGTATTTT
.	TRBV28	TRBJ2-1	.	CASTLGGGRFNEQFF	TGTGCCAGCACCCTAGGGGGGGGCCGGTTCAATGAGCAGTTCTTC
.	TRBV7-8	TRBJ2-3	TRBD1	CASSSRLRGQGMADTQYF	TGTGCCAGCAGCTCCCGACTGAGGGGACAGGGGATGGCAGATACGCAGTATTTT
.	TRBV2	TRBJ1-2	TRBD1	CASSDTGGNPYGYTF	TGTGCCAGCAGTGATACAGGGGGAAATCCCTATGGCTACACCTTC
.	TRBV30	TRBJ1-3	.	CAWSSWTGNTIYF	TGTGCCTGGAGTTCGTGGACTGGAAACACCATATATTTT
.	TRBV6-1	TRBJ2-7	.	CASRIATSFSYEQYF	TGTGCCAGTCGTATCGCGACTAGTTTTTCCTACGAGCAGTACTTC
.	TRBV2	TRBJ2-7	TRBD1	CASSEEGTGAYEQYF	TGTGCCAGCAGTGAAGAGGGTACAGGGGCCTACGAGCAGTACTTC
.	TRBV5-1	TRBJ2-2	TRBD1	CASSSQQGPGELFF	TGCGCCAGCAGCTCCCAACAGGGGCCCGGGGAGCTGTTTTTT
few	TRBV11-2	TRBJ2-7	.	CASTAQGTGVEQYF	TGTGCCAGCACCGCCCAAGGAACCGGGGTCGAGCAGTACTTC
.	TRBV14	TRBJ2-5	TRBD1	CASSQEFTGAKETQYF	TGTGCCAGCAGCCAAGAATTTACAGGGGCTAAAGAGACCCAGTACTTC
.	TRBV19	TRBJ1-5	TRBD1	CASSMGSGTGNQPQHF	TGTGCCAGTAGTATGGGATCCGGGACAGGCAATCAGCCCCAGCATTTT
few	TRBV28	TRBJ2-3	.	CASSFPSELTDTQYF	TGTGCCAGCAGTTTCCCTAGCGAGCTCACAGATACGCAGTATTTT
.	TRBV4-1	TRBJ2-2	.	CASSQDRAAGELFF	TGCGCCAGCAGCCAAGATAGGGCCGCCGGGGAGCTGTTTTTT
.	TRBV7-2	TRBJ2-5	TRBD1	CASSSSRTGGRGETQYF	TGTGCCAGCAGCTCCTCCCGGACAGGGGGGCGAGGAGAGACCCAGTACTTC
many	TRBV2	TRBJ2-7	.	CASSEGAGEQYF	TGTGCCAGCAGTGAAGGGGCCGGAGAGCAGTACTTC
.	TRBV5-1	TRBJ2-6	.	CASSPLGGSQASGANVLTF	TGCGCCAGCAGCCCCCTAGGGGGGTCCCAAGCCTCTGGGGCCAACGTCCTGACTTTC
.	TRBV5-1	TRBJ2-4	TRBD1	CASSLEQGSKNIQYF	TGCGCCAGCAGCTTAGAACAGGGGTCCAAAAACATTCAGTACTTC